This T cell receptor beta chain is from a study of blood T cells in healthy people across ages. Looking at the study overall: T cells yielded about one barcoded beta molecule per two cells through template switching.

There are 12 residues in the CDR3. V was pared by 8 bases and J by 7 bases, with 5 bases of the junction left unmatched. Per germline, CDR1 MDHEN and CDR2 SYDVKM. Study-wide points: Any conclusive comparison of naive versus antigen-experienced cells was prevented by using unsorted PBMCs. A roughly linear fall in TCR beta diversity per million T cells was seen with increasing age.

Using a J-beta primer mix together with a sample-barcoded 5' primer, a second PCR was run for roughly 7 to 12 cycles. A template-switch adaptor that had 12 random nucleotides put a tag on each cDNA molecule. TCRdb redid the calling of the 5' RACE reads with MiXCR, one entry per CDR3 protein. The table shows approximately 810,000 distinct CDR3 sequences, with more than 25% occurring only once. A word on this clonotype: What it binds is unknown.

The chain has TRBV28 and TRBJ1-2, with 9 bases fitting TRBD1. The sequence was obtained from a woman of 80 years or more in good health. Source material: blood. The CDR3 reads CASRDRDTGYTF. The CDR3 DNA reads TGTGCCAGCCGGGACAGGGACACTGGCTACACCTTC.